These 6 T cell receptor beta chains came from one sample sequenced in a study of blood T cell repertoires in COVID-19. The repertoire was sequenced with immunoSEQ multiplex PCR; TCRdb's copy has only in-frame clones and lacks some. Among around 400,000 clones, approximately 93% were seen once, and the ten largest hold about 0.86%. The sequencing input was PBMCs or T cells enriched from blood (not recorded which). The receptors were gathered from a woman aged 40 to 50 who had been exposed to COVID-19.

This clone was detected once. V gene TRBV12-3 or TRBV12-4 combines with J gene TRBJ1-2; D remains unclear. V was shortened by 4 bases and J by 5 bases, with 5 bases between the two germline ends. This CDR3 has 11 amino acids. CDR3 DNA: TGTGCCAGCAGTTACAGATATGGCTACACCTTC. Translating gives CASSYRYGYTF.

The chain carries TRBV5-4 and TRBJ1-2; TRBD1 might be the D (5 bases). Trimming removed 1 base at V and 8 bases at J, with 9 bases between. Germline CDR1 reads SGHNT; CDR2 reads YYREEE (reference sequence). The length of the CDR3 is 12 residues. CDR3 amino acids: CASSLRGGGYTF. CDR3 bases: TGTGCCAGCAGCTTGAGGGGAGGGGGCTACACCTTC.

The V call is TRBV7-2, the J call TRBJ1-1, with 7 bases matching TRBD1. V trimming: 5 bases; J trimming: 6 bases; junction bases outside the gene matches: 3. Germline V gene data show CDR1 as SGHTA and CDR2 as FQGNSA. The CDR3 runs 12 residues. The CDR3 bases are TGTGCCAGCAGCCGGGACAGCTCTGAAGCTTTCTTT. It encodes CASSRDSSEAFF.

The J gene is TRBJ1-6, the V gene TRBV3-1 (or the pseudogene TRBV3-2); D call uncertain. V lost 5 bases, J lost 6 bases, and 8 bases lay in between. The CDR3 has 13 amino acids. Germline V CDR1 and CDR2: LGHDT, YNNKEL (reference sequence). CDR3 residues: CASSDVSNSPLHF. The CDR3 nucleotides read TGTGCCAGCAGCGATGTGAGTAATTCACCCCTCCACTTT.

The gene calls are TRBV5-6 and TRBJ1-3; 7 bases are shared with TRBD1. The length of the CDR3 is 18 residues. Germline loops: CDR1 SGHDT, CDR2 YYEEEE. V dropped 3 bases and J dropped 3; count of bases not matched to a gene: 15. CDR3 loop: CASSSLGNTGTVGNTIYF. The CDR3 nucleotides are TGTGCCAGCAGCTCCCTAGGGAATACCGGGACAGTTGGAAACACCATATATTTT.

The chain combines TRBV30 with TRBJ2-1; 10 bases match TRBD2. The germline gives CDR1 GTSNPN, CDR2 SVGIG (reference sequence). Unmatched junction bases numbered 9, after V lost 0 bases and J lost 10 bases. The CDR3 has 15 amino acids. CDR3 protein: CAWSVLAGPLGEQFF. DNA of the CDR3: TGTGCCTGGAGTGTACTAGCGGGGCCTTTGGGAGAGCAGTTCTTC.